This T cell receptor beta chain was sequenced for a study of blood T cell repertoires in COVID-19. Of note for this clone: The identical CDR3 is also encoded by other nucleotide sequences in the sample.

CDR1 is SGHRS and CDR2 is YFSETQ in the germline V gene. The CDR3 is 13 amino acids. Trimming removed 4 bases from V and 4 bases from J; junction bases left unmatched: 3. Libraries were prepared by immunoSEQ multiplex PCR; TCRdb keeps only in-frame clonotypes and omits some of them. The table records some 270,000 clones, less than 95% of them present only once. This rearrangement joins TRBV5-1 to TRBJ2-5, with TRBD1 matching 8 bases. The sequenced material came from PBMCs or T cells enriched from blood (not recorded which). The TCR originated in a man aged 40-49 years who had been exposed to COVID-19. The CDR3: CASSLTGGETQYF. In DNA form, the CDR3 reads TGCGCCAGCAGCCTAACAGGGGGAGAGACCCAGTACTTC.